The 17 T cell receptor beta chains given below trace back to one sample, sequenced in a study of blood T cell repertoires in COVID-19. Some clones are missing from TCRdb's copy, which holds only in-frame ones; the method was immunoSEQ multiplex PCR. The sample consists of 80,000 to 90,000 clones, around 82% of them appearing once. The material sequenced was peripheral blood. The receptors shown here come from a woman older than 75 with acute or convalescent COVID-19.

The CDR3 region has the DNA TGTGCCAGTAGTATAGTAGCGGGAGACAAAGAGACCCAGTACTTC. This gives the protein CASSIVAGDKETQYF. The rearrangement uses TRBV19 and TRBJ2-5, with 9 bases matching TRBD2. The CDR3 has 15 residues. V was pared by 1 base and J by 3 bases, with 3 bases of the junction left unmatched. The V gene's germline CDR1 is LNHDA and CDR2 SQIVND (reference sequence).

The V and J genes are TRBV27 and TRBJ2-7; 9 bases are a match to TRBD1. In germline, CDR1 is MNHEY, CDR2 SMNVEV (reference sequence). Losses at the gene ends were 8 bases for V and 1 base for J; bases not matched to a gene: 3. The CDR3 has 13 residues. In nucleotides, the CDR3 is TGTGCCAGCCGGACAGGGGCTTCCTACGAGCAGTACTTC. Translation gives CASRTGASYEQYF.

The V gene is TRBV19, the J gene TRBJ1-1; D is ambiguous. The CDR3 contains 12 residues. The germline V gene encodes CDR1 LNHDA and CDR2 SQIVND (reference sequence). V lost 0 bases and J 7 bases, leaving 6 bases between the germline ends. The DNA of the CDR3 is TGTGCCAGTAGTATAGATGCGGATGAAGCTTTCTTT. Translating it yields CASSIDADEAFF.

This clone has only a few counts. The chain joins TRBV19 to TRBJ2-2, with a possible D match to TRBD1 (5 bases). This CDR3 comprises 13 residues. The germline V gene encodes CDR1 LNHDA and CDR2 SQIVND (reference sequence). The V gene lost 7 bases and the J gene lost 8 bases, with 14 bases spanning the gap. The CDR3 here is CASNSGMGGELFF. The CDR3 nucleotides read TGTGCCAGTAATTCAGGGATGGGTGGGGAGCTGTTTTTT.

V gene TRBV9 combines with J gene TRBJ2-2, with TRBD2 identical over 10 bases. The CDR3 is 15 amino acids. CDR1 is SGDLS, CDR2 YYNGEE, per germline. V was pared by 2 bases and J by 4 bases, with 2 bases of the junction left unmatched. CDR3 protein: CASSVLAGGTGELFF. DNA of the CDR3: TGTGCCAGCAGCGTCTTAGCGGGGGGCACCGGGGAGCTGTTTTTT.

The V call is TRBV5-4, the J call TRBJ2-3; 8 bases are a match to TRBD2. This CDR3 region has 15 residues. Germline V gives CDR1 SGHNT, CDR2 YYREEE (reference sequence). With V trimmed by 0 bases and J by 3 bases, 3 bases remained unmatched. The CDR3 DNA is TGTGCCAGCAGCTTGGCGTCGGGGGGGACAGATACGCAGTATTTT. Amino acids: CASSLASGGTDTQYF.

This chain joins TRBV5-6 and TRBJ1-6, with a weak D call TRBD1 (6 bases). Germline V lookup: CDR1 SGHDT, CDR2 YYEEEE. V was clipped by 3 bases and J by 10 bases, with 14 bases between them. This CDR3 has 14 amino acids. CDR3 loop: CASSSRTDGSPLHF. In DNA form, the CDR3 reads TGTGCCAGCAGCTCCCGGACAGACGGGTCACCCCTCCACTTT.

This clone appeared once. The chain employs TRBV19 and TRBJ1-1; 8 positions agree with TRBD1. CDR3 length equals 16 residues. The V segment lost 6 bases and the J segment 5 bases; nucleotides outside the gene matches: 14. CDR1 is LNHDA, CDR2 SQIVND, per germline (reference sequence). In nucleotides, the CDR3 is TGTGCCAGTAGCCCCCTGGACAGGGCGCCGGGGACTGAAGCTTTCTTT. Its translation is CASSPLDRAPGTEAFF.

CDR3 nucleotides: TGTGCCAGCAGTTACGGGGCAGGGGACGGGGCCAACGTCCTGACTTTC. Translating it yields CASSYGAGDGANVLTF. J is TRBJ2-6 and V is TRBV6-5, with D possibly matching TRBD1 (6 bases). Germline values: CDR1 MNHEY, CDR2 SVGAGI. Trimming took off 2 bases at V and 4 bases at J, with 12 bases between the two ends. This CDR3 comprises 16 residues.

The chain employs TRBV5-1 and TRBJ2-7, with TRBD1 identical over 7 bases. CDR3 length: 12 amino acids. Looked up from germline, CDR1 is SGHRS and CDR2 is YFSETQ. V was pared by 2 bases and J by 5 bases, with 1 base of the junction left unmatched. CDR3 sequence reads: CASSFTGDEQYF. DNA for the CDR3: TGCGCCAGCAGCTTTACAGGGGACGAGCAGTACTTC.

V and J are TRBV7-3 and TRBJ2-1; no reliable D call. The V and J ends lost 5 bases and 9 bases respectively, with 11 bases between them. Germline CDR1 reads SGHTA; CDR2 reads FQGTGA. The CDR3 contains 12 residues. The CDR3: CASSRRLGEQFF. In DNA, the CDR3 is TGTGCCAGCAGCCGTCGACTGGGTGAGCAGTTCTTC.

The rearrangement joins TRBV28 to TRBJ1-5, with 9 positions matching TRBD1. This CDR3 contains 14 residues. Per the germline V gene, CDR1 is MDHEN and CDR2 is SYDVKM. Losses at the gene ends were 7 bases for V and 5 bases for J; bases not matched to a gene: 6. The CDR3 spells CASTQGTGYQPQHF. CDR3 nucleotide sequence: TGTGCCAGCACGCAGGGGACAGGGTATCAGCCCCAGCATTTT.

This chain uses TRBV9 with TRBJ2-2; D perhaps matches TRBD1 (5 bases). CDR3 size: 15 residues. With 0 bases removed from V and 5 bases from J, the gap between germline ends came to 11 bases. The germline CDR1 and CDR2 sequences are SGDLS and YYNGEE. The CDR3 DNA follows: TGTGCCAGCAGCGTAGGTTCAGGGCTTACCGGGGAGCTGTTTTTT. This translates into CASSVGSGLTGELFF.

The J gene is TRBJ2-1, the V gene TRBV25-1; D might be TRBD2 (6 bases). CDR1 and CDR2 from the germline V gene are MGHDK and SYGVNS. V gave up 4 bases and J gave up 6 bases, with 13 bases separating them. The CDR3 totals 14 residues. The DNA for the CDR3 is TGTGCCAGCAGTGGGTCGGGAGTTCTCAATGAGCAGTTCTTC. Protein sequence: CASSGSGVLNEQFF.

The chain combines TRBV2 with TRBJ2-3; TRBD2 agrees at 7 bases. From germline, CDR1 is SNHLY and CDR2 FYNNEI. The CDR3 spans 15 residues. V dropped 4 bases and J dropped 0; count of bases not matched to a gene: 4. The CDR3 loop is CASSVWRESTDTQYF. Here the CDR3 DNA reads TGTGCCAGCAGTGTATGGCGGGAGAGCACAGATACGCAGTATTTT.

The CDR3 DNA is TGTGCCAGCAGCCAAGATACCCTGGGACTAGCCGACTACAATGAGCAGTTCTTC. This translates into CASSQDTLGLADYNEQFF. This chain uses TRBV4-2 with TRBJ2-1, with TRBD2 matching 9 bases. Germline values: CDR1 LGHNA, CDR2 YNFKEQ. V shed 0 bases, J shed 3 bases, and the junction held 9 bases outside the gene matches. This CDR3 has 18 amino acids.

The chain has TRBV10-1 and TRBJ2-7, with 9 bases that match TRBD1. Germline trimming cut 2 bases from V and 2 bases from J; bases unmatched to any gene: 4. Germline CDR1 reads WNHNN; CDR2 reads SYGVQD (reference sequence). There are 15 residues in the CDR3. CDR3 coding DNA: TGCGCCAGCAGTGAGGGGACAGGGCCGGCCTACGAGCAGTACTTC. This encodes CASSEGTGPAYEQYF.